This is a list of T cell receptor beta chains from one sample in a study of blood T cells in healthy people across ages. TCRdb recomputed calls from the 5' RACE reads with MiXCR, one row per CDR3 protein. This sample carries 1.8 million or so distinct CDR3 sequences, about 39% of them seen once, and the ten largest clones take 23%. What was sequenced was blood. The source of these receptors is a human donor in good health. Both conserved end residues are part of each CDR3. Each record gives: CDR3 protein, CDR3 DNA, D gene, V gene, clone size, J gene. D genes are given only for firm matches. A clone size is listed for some rows: how often the clone was seen (once, few, many), or a class if it is expanded.

CASSKTGGAEQYF | TGTGCCAGCAGCAAAACAGGGGGCGCAGAGCAGTACTTC | TRBD1 | TRBV7-3 | few | TRBJ2-7
CASRPLGGWQFF | TGTGCCAGCAGACCGCTGGGGGGTTGGCAGTTCTTC | NA | TRBV6-2/TRBV6-3 | NA | TRBJ2-1
CASSWNRDFSNQPQHF | TGTGCCAGCAGTTGGAACAGGGACTTTAGCAATCAGCCCCAGCATTTT | NA | TRBV6-2/TRBV6-3 | NA | TRBJ1-5
CASSPRTGGFNTEAFF | TGTGCCAGCAGTCCCCGAACAGGGGGGTTTAACACTGAAGCTTTCTTT | TRBD1 | TRBV12-3/TRBV12-4 | few | TRBJ1-1
CSARGTSKNNEQFF | TGCAGTGCTAGAGGGACTAGTAAAAACAATGAGCAGTTCTTC | TRBD2 | TRBV20-1 | NA | TRBJ2-1
CASSLGGLVKNIQYF | TGTGCCAGCAGTTTAGGGGGTCTAGTCAAAAACATTCAGTACTTC | NA | TRBV12-3/TRBV12-4 | NA | TRBJ2-4
CASSLALDGSSGANVLTF | TGTGCCAGCAGCTTAGCGTTGGACGGGAGCTCTGGGGCCAACGTCCTGACTTTC | NA | TRBV7-8 | NA | TRBJ2-6
CASSLVTGSLTEQFF | TGTGCCAGCAGCTTGGTCACGGGATCGCTCACTGAGCAGTTCTTC | NA | TRBV5-5 | NA | TRBJ2-1
CASDRVPETQYF | TGTGCCAGCGACAGGGTCCCAGAGACCCAGTACTTC | TRBD1 | TRBV2 | few | TRBJ2-5
CASSSPRALETQYF | TGCGCCAGCAGCTCCCCTAGAGCGTTGGAGACCCAGTACTTC | NA | TRBV5-1 | NA | TRBJ2-5
CASSQTGQLNQPQHF | TGTGCCAGCAGCCAAACGGGACAGCTTAATCAGCCCCAGCATTTT | TRBD1 | TRBV5-5 | NA | TRBJ1-5
CASSVSGGSYQETQYF | TGTGCCAGCAGCGTCAGCGGGGGCTCATACCAAGAGACCCAGTACTTC | TRBD2 | TRBV9 | few | TRBJ2-5
CASSQGPEQYEQYF | TGCGCCAGCAGCCAAGGTCCAGAACAGTACGAGCAGTACTTC | NA | TRBV5-1 | once | TRBJ2-7
CASSQVAGTYEQYF | TGCGCCAGCAGCCAAGTCGCGGGGACCTACGAGCAGTACTTC | NA | TRBV4-1 | NA | TRBJ2-7
CATSESGLSNYEQYF | TGTGCCACCAGTGAGTCGGGACTGTCGAACTACGAGCAGTACTTC | NA | TRBV24-1 | few | TRBJ2-7
CASSFGAGPNNYGYTF | TGCGCCAGCAGCTTTGGGGCAGGGCCTAATAACTATGGCTACACCTTC | NA | TRBV5-1 | NA | TRBJ1-2